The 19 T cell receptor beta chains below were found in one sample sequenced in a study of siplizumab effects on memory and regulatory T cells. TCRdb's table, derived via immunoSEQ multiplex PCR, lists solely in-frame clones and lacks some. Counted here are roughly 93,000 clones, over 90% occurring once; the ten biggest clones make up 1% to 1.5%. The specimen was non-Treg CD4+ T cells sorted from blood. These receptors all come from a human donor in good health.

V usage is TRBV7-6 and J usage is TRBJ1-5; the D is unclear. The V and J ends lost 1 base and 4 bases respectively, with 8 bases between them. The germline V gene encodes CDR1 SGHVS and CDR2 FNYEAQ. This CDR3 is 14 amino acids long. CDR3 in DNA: TGTGCCAGCAGCTTAGATTCGGGTAATCAGCCCCAGCATTTT. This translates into CASSLDSGNQPQHF.

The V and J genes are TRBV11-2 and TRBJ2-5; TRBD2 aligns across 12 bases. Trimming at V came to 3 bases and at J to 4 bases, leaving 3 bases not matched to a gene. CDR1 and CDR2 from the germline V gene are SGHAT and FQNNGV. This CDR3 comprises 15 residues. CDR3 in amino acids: CASSFELAGGETQYF. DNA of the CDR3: TGTGCCAGCAGCTTCGAACTAGCGGGAGGAGAGACCCAGTACTTC.

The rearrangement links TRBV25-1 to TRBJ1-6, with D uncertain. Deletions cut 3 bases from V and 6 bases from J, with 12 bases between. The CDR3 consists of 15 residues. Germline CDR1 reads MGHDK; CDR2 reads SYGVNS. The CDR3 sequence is CASSDHPGINSPLHF. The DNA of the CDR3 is TGTGCCAGCAGTGACCACCCCGGGATTAATTCACCCCTCCACTTT.

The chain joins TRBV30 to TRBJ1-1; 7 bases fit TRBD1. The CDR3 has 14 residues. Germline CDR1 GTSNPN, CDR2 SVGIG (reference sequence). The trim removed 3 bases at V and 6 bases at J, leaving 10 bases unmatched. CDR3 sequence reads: CAWRDRAKAAEAFF. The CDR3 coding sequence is TGTGCCTGGAGAGACAGGGCGAAGGCGGCTGAAGCTTTCTTT.

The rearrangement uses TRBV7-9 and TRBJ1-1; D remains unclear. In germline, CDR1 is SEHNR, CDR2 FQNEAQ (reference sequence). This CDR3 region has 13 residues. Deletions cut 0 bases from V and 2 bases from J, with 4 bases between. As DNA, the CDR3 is TGTGCCAGCAGCTTAGCCGCAAACACTGAAGCTTTCTTT. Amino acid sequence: CASSLAANTEAFF.

Here the CDR3 reads CASSYLAGYEQYF. CDR3 bases: TGTGCCAGCAGTTACCTGGCAGGATACGAGCAGTACTTC. This chain joins TRBV6-5 and TRBJ2-7; no clear D. This CDR3 is 13 amino acids long. The V end lost 2 bases, the J end lost 4 bases, and 9 bases lay between the germline ends. CDR1 is MNHEY, CDR2 SVGAGI, per germline.

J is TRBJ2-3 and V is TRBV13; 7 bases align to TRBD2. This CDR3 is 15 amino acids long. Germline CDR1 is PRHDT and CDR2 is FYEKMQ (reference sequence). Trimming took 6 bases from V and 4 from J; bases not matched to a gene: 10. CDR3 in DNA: TGTGCCAGCAGTCATCGGACTAGTGGGGCAGATACGCAGTATTTT. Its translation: CASSHRTSGADTQYF.

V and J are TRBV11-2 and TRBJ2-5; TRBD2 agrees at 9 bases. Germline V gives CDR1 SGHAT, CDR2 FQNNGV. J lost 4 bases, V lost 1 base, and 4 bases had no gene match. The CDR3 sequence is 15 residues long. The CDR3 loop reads CASSLVSGGGETQYF. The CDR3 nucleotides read TGTGCCAGCAGCTTAGTTAGCGGGGGTGGAGAGACCCAGTACTTC.

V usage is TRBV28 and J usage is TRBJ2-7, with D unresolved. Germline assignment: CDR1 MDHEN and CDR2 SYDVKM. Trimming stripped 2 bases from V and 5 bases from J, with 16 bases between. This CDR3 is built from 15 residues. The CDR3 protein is CASSLPTPFPHEQYF. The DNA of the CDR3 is TGTGCCAGCAGTTTACCGACTCCTTTCCCCCACGAGCAGTACTTC.

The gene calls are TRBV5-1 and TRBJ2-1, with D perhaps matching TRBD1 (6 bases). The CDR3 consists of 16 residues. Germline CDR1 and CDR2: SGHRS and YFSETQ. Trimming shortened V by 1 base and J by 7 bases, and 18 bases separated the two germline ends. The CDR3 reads CASSLNLGRGENEQFF. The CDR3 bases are TGCGCCAGCAGCTTGAATTTGGGCAGGGGAGAGAATGAGCAGTTCTTC.

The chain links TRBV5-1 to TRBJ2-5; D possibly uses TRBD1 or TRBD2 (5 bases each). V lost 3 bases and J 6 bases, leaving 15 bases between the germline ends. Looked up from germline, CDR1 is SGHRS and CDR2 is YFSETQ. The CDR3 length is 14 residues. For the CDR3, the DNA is TGCGCCAGCAGCTCCAGGGCGACGGGAAAGACCCAGTACTTC. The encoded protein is CASSSRATGKTQYF. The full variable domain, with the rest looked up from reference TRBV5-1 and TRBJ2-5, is KAGVTQTPRYLIKTRGQQVTLSCSPISGHRSVSWYQQTPGQGLQFLFEYFSETQRNKGNFPGRFSGRQFSNSRSEMNVSTLELGDSALYLCASSSRATGKTQYFGPGTRLLVL.

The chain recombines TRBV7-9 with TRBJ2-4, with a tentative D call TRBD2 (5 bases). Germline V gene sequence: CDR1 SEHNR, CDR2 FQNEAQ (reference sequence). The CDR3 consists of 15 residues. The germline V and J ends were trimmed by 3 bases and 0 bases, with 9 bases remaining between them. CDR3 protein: CASSFYREAKNIQYF. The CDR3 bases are TGTGCCAGCAGCTTTTATCGGGAAGCCAAAAACATTCAGTACTTC.

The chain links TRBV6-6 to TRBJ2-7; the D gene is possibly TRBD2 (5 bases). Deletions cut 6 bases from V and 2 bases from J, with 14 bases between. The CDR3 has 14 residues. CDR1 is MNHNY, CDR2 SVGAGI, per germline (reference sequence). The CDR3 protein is CASSRSGPTYEQYF. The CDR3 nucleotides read TGTGCCAGCAGCCGGAGCGGACCGACCTACGAGCAGTACTTC.

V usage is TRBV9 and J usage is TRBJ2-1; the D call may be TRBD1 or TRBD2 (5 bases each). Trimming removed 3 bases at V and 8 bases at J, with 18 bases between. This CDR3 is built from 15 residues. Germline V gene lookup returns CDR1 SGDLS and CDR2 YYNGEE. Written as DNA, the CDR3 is TGTGCCAGCAGCGCGAATCCCCGTGGGACCGATGAGCAGTTCTTC. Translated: CASSANPRGTDEQFF.

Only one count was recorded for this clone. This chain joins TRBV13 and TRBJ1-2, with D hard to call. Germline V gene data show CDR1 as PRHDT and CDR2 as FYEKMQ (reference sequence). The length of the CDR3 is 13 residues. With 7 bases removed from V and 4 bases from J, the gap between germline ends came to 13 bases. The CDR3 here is CASTRLPSYGYTF. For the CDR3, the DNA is TGTGCCAGCACGAGGCTTCCCTCCTATGGCTACACCTTC.

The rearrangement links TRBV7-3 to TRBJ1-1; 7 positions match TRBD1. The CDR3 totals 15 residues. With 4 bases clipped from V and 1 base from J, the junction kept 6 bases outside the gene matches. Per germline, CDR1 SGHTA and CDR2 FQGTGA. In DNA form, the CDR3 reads TGTGCCAGCAGCTCCACTCCAGGGGGGAACACTGAAGCTTTCTTT. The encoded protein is CASSSTPGGNTEAFF. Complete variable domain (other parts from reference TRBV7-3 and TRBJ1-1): GAGVSQTPSNKVTEKGKYVELRCDPISGHTALYWYRQSLGQGPEFLIYFQGTGAADDSGLPNDRFFAVRPEGSVSTLKIQRTERGDSAVYLCASSSTPGGNTEAFFGQGTRLTVV.

The chain's CDR3 is CSAGVETQYF. The CDR3 DNA sequence: TGCAGCGCCGGAGTGGAGACCCAGTACTTC. The chain carries TRBV29-1 and TRBJ2-5; D uncertain. Trimming left V 7 bases short and J 5 bases short, with 8 bases between. Per the germline V gene, CDR1 is SQVTM and CDR2 is ANQGSEA. The CDR3 runs to 10 residues.

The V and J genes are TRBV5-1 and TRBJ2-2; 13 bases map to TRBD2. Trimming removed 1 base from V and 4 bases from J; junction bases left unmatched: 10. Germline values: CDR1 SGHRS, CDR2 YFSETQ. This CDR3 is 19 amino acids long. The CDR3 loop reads CASSLRTSGSWPFTGELFF. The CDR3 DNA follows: TGCGCCAGCAGCTTGAGGACTAGCGGGAGTTGGCCCTTCACCGGGGAGCTGTTTTTT.

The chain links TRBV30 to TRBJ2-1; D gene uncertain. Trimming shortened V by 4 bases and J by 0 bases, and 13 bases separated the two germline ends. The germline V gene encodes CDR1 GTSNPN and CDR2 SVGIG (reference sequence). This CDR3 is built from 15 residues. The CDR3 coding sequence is TGTGCCTGGAAACCCTGGTCCAACTCCTACAATGAGCAGTTCTTC. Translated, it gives CAWKPWSNSYNEQFF.